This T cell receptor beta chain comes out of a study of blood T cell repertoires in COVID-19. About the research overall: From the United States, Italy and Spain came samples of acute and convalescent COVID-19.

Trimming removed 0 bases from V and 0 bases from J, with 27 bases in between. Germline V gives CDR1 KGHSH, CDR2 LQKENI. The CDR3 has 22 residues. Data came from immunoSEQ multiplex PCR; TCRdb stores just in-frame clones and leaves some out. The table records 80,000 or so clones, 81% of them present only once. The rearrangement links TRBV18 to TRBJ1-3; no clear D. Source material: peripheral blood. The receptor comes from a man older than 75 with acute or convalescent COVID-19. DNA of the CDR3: TGTGCCAGCTCACCACCAGGTATGAAGTCCCGGCAGCTAGCTTCCTCTGGAAACACCATATATTTT. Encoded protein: CASSPPGMKSRQLASSGNTIYF.